This record looks at one T cell receptor (beta chain) sequence and its context. The sample is drawn from a study of shared clonotypes between healthy human individuals. V gave up 5 bases and J gave up 0 bases, with 9 bases separating them. CDR1 SGHKS and CDR2 YYEKEE come from the germline V gene (reference sequence). The CDR3 is made up of 13 amino acids. Assay execution took place at the deep level. TCRdb's table, derived via immunoSEQ multiplex PCR, lists solely in-frame clones and lacks some. Of over 400,000 clones in the sample, 90% to 97% were seen once. The receptor was isolated from a woman aged 25 to 39 in good health. The sequenced material came from naive CD4+ T cells sorted from blood. Subset reported: CD45RA+ positively selected. The rearrangement links TRBV5-5 to TRBJ2-7; D is unresolved. In nucleotides, the CDR3 is TGTGCCAGCAGACCACTTAGCTCCTACGAGCAGTACTTC. Its protein product is CASRPLSSYEQYF.